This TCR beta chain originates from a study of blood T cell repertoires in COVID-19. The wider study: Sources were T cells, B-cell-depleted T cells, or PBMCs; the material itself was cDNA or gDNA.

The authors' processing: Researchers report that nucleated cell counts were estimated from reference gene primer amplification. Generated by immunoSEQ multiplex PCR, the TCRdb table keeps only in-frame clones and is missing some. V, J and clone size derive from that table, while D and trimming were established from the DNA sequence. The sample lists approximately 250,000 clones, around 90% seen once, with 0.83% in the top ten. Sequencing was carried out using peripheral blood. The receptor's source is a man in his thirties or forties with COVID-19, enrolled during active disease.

Here the CDR3 DNA reads TGTGCCAGCAGCTTAGGCAGGGTCGGCGAGCAGTACTTC. Encoded protein: CASSLGRVGEQYF. V usage is TRBV11-3 and J usage is TRBJ2-7; D possibly corresponds to TRBD1 (5 bases). CDR1 SGHNT and CDR2 YENEEA come from the germline V gene. The CDR3 length is 13 residues. Trimming stripped 1 base from V and 6 bases from J, with 10 bases between.